The clone carrying this T cell receptor (beta chain) was recorded a few times. The antigen is undetermined. TCRdb passed the reads through MiXCR, listing each CDR3 protein once. The table shows some 150,000 distinct CDR3 sequences, with roughly 6% occurring only once. The sample originates from a study of T cell repertoires in cytomegalovirus infection. At the level of the study: Evidence of both CMV infection and a matching HLA type came from public TCR beta signatures.

Whole-study findings and limits: Frequencies of public TCR beta families were cumulated, and this identified carriers of CMV plus the relevant HLA. HLA-C-restricted CMV clonotypes gave the most frequent clonotype in two of eight donors.

V was cut by 5 bases and J by 6 bases, with 13 bases left in between. The CDR3 has 13 amino acids. The germline gives CDR1 SEHNR, CDR2 FQNEAQ (reference sequence). The origin of this receptor is a human donor in good health (CMV status not recorded). Some clones in this sample may be carry-over from other donors' samples. Sequencing was done on a sample of PBMCs. The chain employs TRBV7-9 and TRBJ1-1; tentative D call: TRBD1 (5 bases). The CDR3 coding sequence is TGTGCCAGCAGCGACCGACAGCTCCCTGAAGCTTTCTTT. Encoded protein: CASSDRQLPEAFF.